This T cell receptor beta chain stems from a study of blood T cell repertoires in COVID-19. Study in general: Samples came from the United States, Italy and Spain, spanning acute and convalescent COVID-19.

Under the authors' procedure: Using reference gene primer amplification, nucleated cell counts were estimated. The repertoire was sequenced with immunoSEQ multiplex PCR; TCRdb's copy has only in-frame clones and lacks some. The V and J calls and clone size are taken from that table; D and trimming were inferred from the DNA. Here the sample spans about 44,000 clones, approximately 90% being singletons. This clonotype was obtained from a man aged 65-85 years with active COVID-19. The specimen sequenced was peripheral blood.

CDR3 nucleotides: TGTGCCAGCAGCCCTGCAGGGGGTAACTATGGCTACACCTTC. Its protein product is CASSPAGGNYGYTF. The chain employs TRBV3-1 (or the pseudogene TRBV3-2) and TRBJ1-2; the match to TRBD1 covers 7 bases. The junction had 3 bases not matched to a gene; V was cut back by 4 bases and J by 1 base. Germline lookup yields CDR1 LGHDT and CDR2 YNNKEL (reference sequence). The CDR3 extends over 14 amino acids.